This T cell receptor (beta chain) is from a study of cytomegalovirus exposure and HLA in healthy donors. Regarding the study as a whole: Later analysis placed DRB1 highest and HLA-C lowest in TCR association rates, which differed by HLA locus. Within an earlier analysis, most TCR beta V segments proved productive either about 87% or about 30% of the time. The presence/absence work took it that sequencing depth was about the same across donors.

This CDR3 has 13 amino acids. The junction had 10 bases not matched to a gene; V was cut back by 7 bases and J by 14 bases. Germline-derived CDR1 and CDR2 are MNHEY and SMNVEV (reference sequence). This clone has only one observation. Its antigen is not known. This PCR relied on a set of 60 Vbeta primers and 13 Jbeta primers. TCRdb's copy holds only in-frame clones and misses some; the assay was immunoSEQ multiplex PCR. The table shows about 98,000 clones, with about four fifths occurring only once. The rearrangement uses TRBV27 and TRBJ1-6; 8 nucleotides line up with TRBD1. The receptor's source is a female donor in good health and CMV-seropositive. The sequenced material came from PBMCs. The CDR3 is CASKTGVFEALHF. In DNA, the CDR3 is TGTGCCAGCAAGACAGGGGTTTTTGAGGCCCTCCACTTT.